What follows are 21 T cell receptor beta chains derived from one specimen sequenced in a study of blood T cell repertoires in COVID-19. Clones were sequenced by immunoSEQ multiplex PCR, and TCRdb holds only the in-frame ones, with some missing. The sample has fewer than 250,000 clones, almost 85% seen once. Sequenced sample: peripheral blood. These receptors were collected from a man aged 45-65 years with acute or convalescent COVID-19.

CDR3 sequence (DNA): TGTGCCAGCAGCTTGGTGGATGGAGATGGCTACACCTTC. Its translation is CASSLVDGDGYTF. The chain has TRBV5-8 and TRBJ1-2; D unclear. Trimming took off 0 bases at V and 6 bases at J, with 9 bases between the two ends. CDR1 and CDR2 from the germline V gene are SGHTS and YDEGEE. The CDR3 covers 13 residues.

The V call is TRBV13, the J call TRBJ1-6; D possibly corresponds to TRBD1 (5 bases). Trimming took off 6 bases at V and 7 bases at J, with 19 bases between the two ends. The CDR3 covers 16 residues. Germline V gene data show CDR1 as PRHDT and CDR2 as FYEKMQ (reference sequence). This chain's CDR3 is CASSHDGGTPNSPLHF. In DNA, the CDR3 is TGTGCCAGCAGTCATGACGGGGGGACGCCGAATTCACCCCTCCACTTT. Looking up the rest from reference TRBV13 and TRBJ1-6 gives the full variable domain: AAGVIQSPRHLIKEKRETATLKCYPIPRHDTVYWYQQGPGQDPQFLISFYEKMQSDKGSIPDRFSAQQFSDYHSELNMSSLELGDSALYFCASSHDGGTPNSPLHFGNGTRLTVT.

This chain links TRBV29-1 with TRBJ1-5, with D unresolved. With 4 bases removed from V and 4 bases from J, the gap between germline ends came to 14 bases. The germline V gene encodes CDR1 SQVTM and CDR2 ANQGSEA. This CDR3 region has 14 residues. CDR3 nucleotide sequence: TGCAGCGTTGTTTCCGGAGCGGGGAATCAGCCCCAGCATTTT. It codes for CSVVSGAGNQPQHF.

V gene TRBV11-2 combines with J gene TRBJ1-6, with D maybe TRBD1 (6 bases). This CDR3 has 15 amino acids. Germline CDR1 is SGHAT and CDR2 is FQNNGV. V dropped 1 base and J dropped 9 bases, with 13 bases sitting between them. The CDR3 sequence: CASSLGYRESSPLHF. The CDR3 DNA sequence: TGTGCCAGCAGCTTAGGGTACAGGGAAAGTTCACCCCTCCACTTT. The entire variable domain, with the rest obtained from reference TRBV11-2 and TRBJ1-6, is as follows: EAGVAQSPRYKIIEKRQSVAFWCNPISGHATLYWYQQILGQGPKLLIQFQNNGVVDDSQLPKDRFSAERLKGVDSTLKIQPAKLEDSAVYLCASSLGYRESSPLHFGNGTRLTVT.

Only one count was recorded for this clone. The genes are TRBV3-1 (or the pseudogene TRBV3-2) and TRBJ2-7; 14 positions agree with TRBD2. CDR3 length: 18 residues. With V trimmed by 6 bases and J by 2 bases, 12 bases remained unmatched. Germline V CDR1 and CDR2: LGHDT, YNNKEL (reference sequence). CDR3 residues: CASSLRGLAGGYAYEQYF. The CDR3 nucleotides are TGTGCCAGCAGTCTTAGAGGACTAGCGGGGGGATATGCCTACGAGCAGTACTTC.

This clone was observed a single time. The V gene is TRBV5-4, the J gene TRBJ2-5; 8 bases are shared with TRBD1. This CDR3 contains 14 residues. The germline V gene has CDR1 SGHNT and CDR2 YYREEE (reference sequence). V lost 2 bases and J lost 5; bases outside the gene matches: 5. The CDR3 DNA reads TGTGCCAGCAGCTTATCAGGGGGCGCGGAGACCCAGTACTTC. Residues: CASSLSGGAETQYF.

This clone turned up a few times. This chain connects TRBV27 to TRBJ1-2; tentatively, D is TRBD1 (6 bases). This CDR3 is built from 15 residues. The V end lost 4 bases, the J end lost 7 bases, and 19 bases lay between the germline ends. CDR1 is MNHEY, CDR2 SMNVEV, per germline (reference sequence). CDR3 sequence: CASSSKTGYSGGYTF. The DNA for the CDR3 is TGTGCCAGCAGTTCCAAAACAGGGTACTCGGGTGGCTACACCTTC.

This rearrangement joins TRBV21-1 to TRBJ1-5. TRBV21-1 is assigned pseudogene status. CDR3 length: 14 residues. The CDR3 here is CASRVLRGLQPQHF. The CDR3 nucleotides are TGTGCCAGCAGGGTCCTCCGGGGTCTACAGCCCCAGCATTTT.

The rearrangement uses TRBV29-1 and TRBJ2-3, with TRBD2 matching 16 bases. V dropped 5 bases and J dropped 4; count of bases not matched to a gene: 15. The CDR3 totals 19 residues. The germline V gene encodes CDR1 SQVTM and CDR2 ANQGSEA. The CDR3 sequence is CSVSPAWGLAGGRADTQYF. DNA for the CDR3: TGCAGCGTTTCCCCCGCGTGGGGACTAGCGGGGGGGCGAGCAGATACGCAGTATTTT.

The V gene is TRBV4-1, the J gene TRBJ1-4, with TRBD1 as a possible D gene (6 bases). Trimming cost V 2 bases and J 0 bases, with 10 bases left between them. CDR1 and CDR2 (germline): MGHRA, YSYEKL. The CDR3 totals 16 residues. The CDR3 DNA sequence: TGCGCCAGCAGCCAACGCGAGGGGGCAACTAATGAAAAACTGTTTTTT. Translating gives CASSQREGATNEKLFF.

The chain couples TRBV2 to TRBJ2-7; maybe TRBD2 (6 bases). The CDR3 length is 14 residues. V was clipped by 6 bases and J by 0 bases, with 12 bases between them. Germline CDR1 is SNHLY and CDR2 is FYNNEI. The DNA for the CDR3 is TGTGCCAGCAGCATGGAGGGGTACTCCTACGAGCAGTACTTC. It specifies CASSMEGYSYEQYF. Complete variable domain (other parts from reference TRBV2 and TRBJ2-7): EPEVTQTPSHQVTQMGQEVILRCVPISNHLYFYWYRQILGQKVEFLVSFYNNEISEKSEIFDDQFSVERPDGSNFTLKIRSTKLEDSAMYFCASSMEGYSYEQYFGPGTRLTVT.

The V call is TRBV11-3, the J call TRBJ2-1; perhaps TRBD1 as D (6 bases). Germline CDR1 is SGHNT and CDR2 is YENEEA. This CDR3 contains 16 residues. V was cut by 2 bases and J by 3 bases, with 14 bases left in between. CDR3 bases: TGTGCCAGCAGCTTAAGAGGGGGTGATAACTACAATGAGCAGTTCTTC. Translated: CASSLRGGDNYNEQFF.

In DNA, the CDR3 is TGTGCCAGGGACATTTTGGACGACTATGGCTACACCTTC. It encodes CARDILDDYGYTF. This chain joins TRBV2 and TRBJ1-2, with a possible D match to TRBD1 (5 bases). Between the trimmed V and J ends, which lost 9 bases and 3 bases, there was a span of 14 bases. The CDR3 extends over 13 amino acids. The germline V gene has CDR1 SNHLY and CDR2 FYNNEI.

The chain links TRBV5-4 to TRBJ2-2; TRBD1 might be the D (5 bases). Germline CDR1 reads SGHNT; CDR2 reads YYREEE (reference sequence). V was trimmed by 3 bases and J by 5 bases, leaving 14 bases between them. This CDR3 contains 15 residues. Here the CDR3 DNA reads TGTGCCAGCAGCTCTGACAGATTCCTAACCGGGGAGCTGTTTTTT. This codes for CASSSDRFLTGELFF.

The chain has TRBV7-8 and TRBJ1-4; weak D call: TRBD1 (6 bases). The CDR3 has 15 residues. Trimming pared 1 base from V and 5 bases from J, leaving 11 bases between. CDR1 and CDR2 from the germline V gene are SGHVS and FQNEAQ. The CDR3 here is CASSLDGGLNEKLFF. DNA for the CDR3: TGTGCCAGCAGCTTAGATGGGGGCCTCAATGAAAAACTGTTTTTT. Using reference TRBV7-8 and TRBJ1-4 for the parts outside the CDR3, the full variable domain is GAGVSQSPRYKVAKRGQDVALRCDPISGHVSLFWYQQALGQGPEFLTYFQNEAQLDKSGLPSDRFFAERPEGSVSTLKIQRTQQEDSAVYLCASSLDGGLNEKLFFGSGTQLSVL.

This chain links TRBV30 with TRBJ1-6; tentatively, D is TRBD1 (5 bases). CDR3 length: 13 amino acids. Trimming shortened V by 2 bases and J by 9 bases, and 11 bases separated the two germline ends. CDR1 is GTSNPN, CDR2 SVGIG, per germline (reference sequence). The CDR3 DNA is TGTGCCTGGAGTTGGCAGGGCCGTTCACCCCTCCACTTT. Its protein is CAWSWQGRSPLHF.

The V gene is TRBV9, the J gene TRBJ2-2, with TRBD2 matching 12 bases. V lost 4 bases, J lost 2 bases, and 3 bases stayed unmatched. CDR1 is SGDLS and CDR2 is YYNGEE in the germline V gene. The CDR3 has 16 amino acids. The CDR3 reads CASSTGLAGNTGELFF. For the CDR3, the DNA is TGTGCCAGCAGCACCGGACTAGCGGGAAACACCGGGGAGCTGTTTTTT.

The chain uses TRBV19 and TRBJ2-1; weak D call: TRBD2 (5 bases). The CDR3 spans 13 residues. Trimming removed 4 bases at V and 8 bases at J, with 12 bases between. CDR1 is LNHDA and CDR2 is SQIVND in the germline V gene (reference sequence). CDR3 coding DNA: TGTGCCAGTAGTACCCAAACTAGAGATGAGCAGTTCTTC. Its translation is CASSTQTRDEQFF.

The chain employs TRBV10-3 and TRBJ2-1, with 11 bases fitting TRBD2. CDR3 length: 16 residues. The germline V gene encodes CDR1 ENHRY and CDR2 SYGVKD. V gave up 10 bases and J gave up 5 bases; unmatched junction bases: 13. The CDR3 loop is CATSPSSGRTHNEQFF. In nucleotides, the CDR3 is TGTGCCACCTCCCCATCTAGCGGGAGGACCCACAATGAGCAGTTCTTC.

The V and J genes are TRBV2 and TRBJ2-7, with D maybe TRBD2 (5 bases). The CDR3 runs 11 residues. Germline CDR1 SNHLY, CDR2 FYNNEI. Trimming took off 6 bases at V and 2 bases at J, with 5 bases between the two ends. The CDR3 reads CASRRAYEQYF. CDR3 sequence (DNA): TGTGCCAGCAGGCGGGCCTACGAGCAGTACTTC.

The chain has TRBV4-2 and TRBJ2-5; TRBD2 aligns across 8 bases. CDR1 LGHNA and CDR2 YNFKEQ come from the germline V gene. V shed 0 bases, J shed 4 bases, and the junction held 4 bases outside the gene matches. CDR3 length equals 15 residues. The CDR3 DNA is TGTGCCAGCAGCCAAGAGTACGGGGGGGGAGAGACCCAGTACTTC. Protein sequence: CASSQEYGGGETQYF.